This TCR beta chain was sequenced for a study of blood T cell repertoires in COVID-19. For the study at large: COVID-19 samples collected from the United States, Italy and Spain covered acute and convalescent phases. T cells, B-cell-depleted T cells, or PBMCs provided the cDNA or gDNA that served as material.

The junction had 8 bases not matched to a gene; V was cut back by 4 bases and J by 3 bases. Germline V gene sequence: CDR1 MDHEN, CDR2 SYDVKM. The CDR3 has 16 residues. Original handling: It was from reference gene primer amplification that nucleated cell counts were estimated. The repertoire was sequenced with immunoSEQ multiplex PCR; TCRdb's copy has only in-frame clones and lacks some. The D gene and trimming were derived from the DNA, and the V and J assignments and clone size from that table. In the table there are 50,000 to 60,000 clones, around 80% of which are singletons. This chain connects TRBV28 to TRBJ1-5, with TRBD1 matching 8 bases. The source material was peripheral blood. This clonotype was sampled from a man aged 40-49 years with acute or convalescent COVID-19. DNA of the CDR3: TGTGCCAGCAGTTCGGGGACAGGTGGTAACAATCAGCCCCAGCATTTT. Residues: CASSSGTGGNNQPQHF.